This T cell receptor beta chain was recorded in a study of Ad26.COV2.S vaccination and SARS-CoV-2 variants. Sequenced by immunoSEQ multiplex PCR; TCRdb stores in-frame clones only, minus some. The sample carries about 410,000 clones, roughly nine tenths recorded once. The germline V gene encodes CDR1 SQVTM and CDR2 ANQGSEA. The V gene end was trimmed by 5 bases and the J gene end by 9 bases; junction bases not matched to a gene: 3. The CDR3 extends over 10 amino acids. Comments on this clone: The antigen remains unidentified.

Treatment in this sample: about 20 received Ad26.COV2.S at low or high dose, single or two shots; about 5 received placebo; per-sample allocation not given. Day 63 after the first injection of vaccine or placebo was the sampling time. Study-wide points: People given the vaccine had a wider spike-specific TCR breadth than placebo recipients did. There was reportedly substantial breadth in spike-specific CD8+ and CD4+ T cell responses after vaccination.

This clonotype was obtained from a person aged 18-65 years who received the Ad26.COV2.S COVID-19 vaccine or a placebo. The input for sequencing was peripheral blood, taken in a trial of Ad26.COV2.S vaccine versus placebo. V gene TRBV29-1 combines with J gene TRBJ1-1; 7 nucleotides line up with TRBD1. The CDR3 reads CSVLQGKAFF. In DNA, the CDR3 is TGCAGCGTTTTACAGGGGAAAGCTTTCTTT.